The 19 T cell receptor beta chains below all came from one sample that was sequenced in a study of glioma-infiltrating T cells. Using RNA template, CDR3s of TCR alpha and beta were amplified with iRepertoire arm-PCR. Each CDR3 protein gets one entry after TCRdb re-called the multiplex PCR reads with MiXCR. The table records approximately 89,000 distinct CDR3 sequences, less than 30% of them present only once. The specimen sequenced was glioma tissue, nonneoplastic brain tissue, or PBMCs (not recorded which). These receptors all come from a human donor with low-grade glioma or glioblastoma, undergoing nonglioma brain surgery, or in good health (not recorded which).

This clonotype was recorded a few times. The conserved phenylalanine or tryptophan normally closing the CDR3 is absent here, so this likely arose from a read error. The chain employs TRBV7-9 and TRBJ2-1, with D perhaps assigned TRBD1 or TRBD2 (5 bases each). Germline values: CDR1 SEHNR, CDR2 FQNEAQ (reference sequence). The germline V and J ends were trimmed by 5 bases and 8 bases, with 19 bases remaining between them. CDR3 length equals 15 residues. The CDR3 region has the DNA TGTGCCAGCAGCGGGGGTTCCCTACACAACGATGAGCAGTTCCTC. Amino acids: CASSGGSLHNDEQFL.

This clonotype was counted many times. The genes are TRBV6-1 and TRBJ2-3; TRBD2 matches 14 bases. In germline, CDR1 is MNHNS, CDR2 SASEGT. J gave up 4 bases and V 5 bases, and 8 bases lay outside the gene matches. The CDR3 runs to 17 residues. The CDR3 region has the DNA TGTGCCAGCAGTTCCAGAGGGGGACTAGCGGGAGCAGATACGCAGTATTTT. It yields the protein CASSSRGGLAGADTQYF.

This clonotype was counted many times. This chain joins TRBV12-3 or TRBV12-4 and TRBJ2-3; D unclear. This CDR3 contains 13 residues. Deletions cut 4 bases from V and 0 bases from J, with 5 bases between. The CDR3 here is CASSSSSTDTQYF. CDR3 in DNA: TGTGCCAGCAGTTCCTCTAGCACAGATACGCAGTATTTT.

This clonotype is medium-sized by share. This chain uses TRBV27 with TRBJ1-2; weak D call: TRBD1 (5 bases). The CDR3 contains 15 residues. Germline CDR1 MNHEY, CDR2 SMNVEV (reference sequence). V gave up 5 bases and J gave up 6 bases, with 19 bases separating them. Here the CDR3 DNA reads TGTGCCAGCAGTCGACACTCCGGGACCCTGGATGGCTACACCTTC. Encoded protein: CASSRHSGTLDGYTF.

Remarks on this clonotype: Just one base apart from a much larger clone, this may be a read error. This chain joins TRBV2 and TRBJ2-3; 8 bases align to TRBD1. CDR3 length: 15 residues. Per the germline V gene, CDR1 is SNHLY and CDR2 is FYNNEI. CDR3 nucleotide sequence: TGTGCCAGCAGTGAAGACAGGGGGTCCTCAGATAAGCAGTATTTT. Its translation: CASSEDRGSSDKQYF.

This clonotype was detected many times. The chain is built from TRBV12-3 or TRBV12-4 and TRBJ1-4; 9 bases fit TRBD1. V shed 4 bases and J 7 bases; nucleotides not matched to a gene: 4. The CDR3 has 14 residues. CDR3 loop: CASSSGTGSEKLFF. The CDR3 bases are TGTGCCAGCAGTTCCGGGACAGGGAGTGAAAAACTGTTTTTT.

This clonotype was counted many times. The chain uses TRBV28 and TRBJ2-1, with TRBD2 as a possible D gene (5 bases). The length of the CDR3 is 13 residues. The germline V gene encodes CDR1 MDHEN and CDR2 SYDVKM. V lost 5 bases, J lost 9 bases, and 14 bases lay in between. The CDR3, as DNA: TGTGCCAGCAGTCCCGGCGGGCAGTCTGAGCAGTTCTTC. Residues: CASSPGGQSEQFF.

This clonotype was counted at least ten times. This chain joins TRBV2 and TRBJ2-7; D possibly uses TRBD1 or TRBD2 (5 bases each). Looked up from germline, CDR1 is SNHLY and CDR2 is FYNNEI. The ends were cut back, 6 bases at V and 3 bases at J, with 18 bases in the middle. The CDR3 covers 15 residues. Here the CDR3 DNA reads TGTGCCAGCAGCAAAACGGGGCCACGGGGCTACGAGCAGTACTTC. This gives the protein CASSKTGPRGYEQYF.

Regarding this clonotype: One junction end does not reproduce the germline sequence, and a read error may be involved. The rearrangement links TRBV5-6 to TRBJ1-6; 8 bases are shared with TRBD1. The CDR3 covers 15 residues. Germline-derived CDR1 and CDR2 are SGHDT and YYEEEE. This CDR3 reads CASSYDRGKNSPLNF. The DNA of the CDR3 is TGTGCCAGCAGCTACGACAGGGGAAAGAATTCACCCCTCAACTTT.

V gene TRBV12-3 or TRBV12-4 combines with J gene TRBJ2-7, with D maybe TRBD2 (7 bases). There are 13 residues in the CDR3. V lost 5 bases, J lost 4 bases, and 12 bases lay in between. CDR3 in DNA: TGTGCCAGCAGTGCCGGGGGGCTTTACGAGCAGTACTTC. Translating it yields CASSAGGLYEQYF.

This clonotype was counted ten times or more. The rearrangement joins TRBV5-4 to TRBJ1-2; D gene ambiguous. The V gene lost 4 bases and the J gene lost 4 bases, with 11 bases spanning the gap. There are 13 residues in the CDR3. The germline gives CDR1 SGHNT, CDR2 YYREEE (reference sequence). CDR3 sequence reads: CASSPPGPYGYTF. The CDR3 region has the DNA TGTGCCAGCAGCCCCCCCGGGCCCTATGGCTACACCTTC.

A few counts support this clonotype. The chain is built from TRBV3-1 and TRBJ2-1, with TRBD1 as a possible D gene (6 bases). The CDR3 spans 14 residues. CDR1 is LGHDT, CDR2 YNNKEL, per germline (reference sequence). V lost 4 bases, J lost 12 bases, and 19 bases lay in between. The CDR3 sequence is CASSLRGRGVGQFF. As DNA, the CDR3 is TGTGCCAGCAGCCTTAGGGGCAGGGGAGTTGGGCAGTTCTTC.

This clonotype was seen at least ten times. The CDR3 DNA sequence: TGTGCCAGCTCACCACCAGGATTAGGCTCCTACGAGCAGTACTTC. Protein product: CASSPPGLGSYEQYF. The chain has TRBV18 and TRBJ2-7; D is ambiguous. The CDR3 contains 15 residues. Trimming cost V 0 bases and J 0 bases, with 9 bases left between them. Germline assignment: CDR1 KGHSH and CDR2 LQKENI.

This clonotype was seen many times. The J gene is TRBJ2-1, the V gene TRBV6-6; 7 bases agree with TRBD2. CDR3 length: 14 residues. V shed 2 bases and J 6 bases; nucleotides not matched to a gene: 4. The V gene's germline CDR1 is MNHNY and CDR2 SVGAGI (reference sequence). CDR3 loop: CASSYGGSVNEQFF. CDR3 DNA: TGTGCCAGCAGTTACGGCGGGAGTGTCAATGAGCAGTTCTTC.

This clonotype was seen ten or more times. The chain couples TRBV27 to TRBJ1-2, with 8 bases lining up with TRBD1. The CDR3 covers 16 residues. V lost 6 bases, J lost 2 bases, and 11 bases stayed unmatched. From germline, CDR1 is MNHEY and CDR2 SMNVEV (reference sequence). The DNA for the CDR3 is TGTGCCAGCAGCTCAGAGATCGGGACAGGCAACTATGGCTACACCTTC. Translating gives CASSSEIGTGNYGYTF.

This clonotype was observed at least ten times. The V gene is TRBV3-1, the J gene TRBJ1-6, with unresolved D. This CDR3 has 14 residues. Germline loops: CDR1 LGHDT, CDR2 YNNKEL (reference sequence). With 2 bases removed from V and 5 bases from J, the gap between germline ends came to 7 bases. The chain's CDR3 is CASSQQNNNSPLHF. In DNA form, the CDR3 reads TGTGCCAGCAGCCAACAGAATAATAATTCACCCCTCCACTTT.

This clonotype showed up many times. V gene TRBV20-1 combines with J gene TRBJ2-6; perhaps TRBD2 as D (5 bases). Looked up from germline, CDR1 is DFQATT and CDR2 is SNEGSKA (reference sequence). Trimming cost V 5 bases and J 0 bases, with 8 bases left between them. The length of the CDR3 is 14 residues. The CDR3 reads CSAADFSGANVLTF. CDR3 sequence (DNA): TGCAGTGCTGCGGACTTCTCTGGGGCCAACGTCCTGACTTTC.

Notes on this clonotype: Since a much larger clone is just one base distant, this may be a read error. This chain links TRBV2 with TRBJ1-2; D gene unclear. Per the germline V gene, CDR1 is SNHLY and CDR2 is FYNNEI. The CDR3 length is 14 residues. This CDR3 is CASSEWTPSDGHTF. Written as DNA, the CDR3 is TGTGCCAGCAGTGAATGGACCCCCTCGGATGGCCACACCTTC.

CDR3 nucleotide sequence: TGTGCCAGCAGCTTAGACGCTTCACCTCTCCCCCTCCACTTT. Translation gives CASSLDASPLPLHF. This chain uses TRBV11-2 with TRBJ1-6, with D uncertain. This CDR3 contains 14 residues. Trimming removed 0 bases at V and 13 bases at J, with 13 bases between. Germline loops: CDR1 SGHAT, CDR2 FQNNGV.